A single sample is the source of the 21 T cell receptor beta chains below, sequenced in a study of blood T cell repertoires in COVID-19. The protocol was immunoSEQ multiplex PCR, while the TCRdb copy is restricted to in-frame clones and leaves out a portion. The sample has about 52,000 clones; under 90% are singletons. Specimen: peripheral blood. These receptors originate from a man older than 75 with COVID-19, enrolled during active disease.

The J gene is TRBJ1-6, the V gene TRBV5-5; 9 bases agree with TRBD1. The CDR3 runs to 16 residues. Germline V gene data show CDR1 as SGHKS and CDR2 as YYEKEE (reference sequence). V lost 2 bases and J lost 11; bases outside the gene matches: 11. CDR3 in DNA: TGTGCCAGCAGCTTATTTACGAGGACAGGGGATACACCCCTCCACTTT. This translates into CASSLFTRTGDTPLHF.

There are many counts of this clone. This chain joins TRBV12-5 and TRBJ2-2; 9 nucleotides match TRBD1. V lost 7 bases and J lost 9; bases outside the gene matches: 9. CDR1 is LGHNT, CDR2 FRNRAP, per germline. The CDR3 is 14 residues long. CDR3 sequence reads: CASAKDRGGRELFF. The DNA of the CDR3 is TGTGCTAGTGCCAAGGACAGGGGAGGAAGGGAGCTGTTTTTT.

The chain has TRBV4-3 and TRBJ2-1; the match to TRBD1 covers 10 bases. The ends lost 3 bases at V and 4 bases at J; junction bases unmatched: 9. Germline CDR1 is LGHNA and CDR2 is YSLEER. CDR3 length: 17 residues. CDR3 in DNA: TGCGCCAGCAGCCAGGACCCCGGGACAGGGGCTTACAATGAGCAGTTCTTC. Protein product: CASSQDPGTGAYNEQFF.

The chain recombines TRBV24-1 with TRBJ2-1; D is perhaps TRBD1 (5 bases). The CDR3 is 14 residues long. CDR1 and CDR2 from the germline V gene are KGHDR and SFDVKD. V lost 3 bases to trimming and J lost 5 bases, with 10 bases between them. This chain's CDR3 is CATSDRPGNNEQFF. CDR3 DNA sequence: TGTGCCACCAGTGATCGACCAGGGAACAATGAGCAGTTCTTC.

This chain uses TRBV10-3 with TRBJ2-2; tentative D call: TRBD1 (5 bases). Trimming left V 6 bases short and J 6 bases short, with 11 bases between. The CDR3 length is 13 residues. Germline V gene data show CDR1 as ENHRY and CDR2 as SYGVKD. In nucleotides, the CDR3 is TGTGCCATCAGCGAGACAGCCCCCGGGGAGCTGTTTTTT. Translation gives CAISETAPGELFF.

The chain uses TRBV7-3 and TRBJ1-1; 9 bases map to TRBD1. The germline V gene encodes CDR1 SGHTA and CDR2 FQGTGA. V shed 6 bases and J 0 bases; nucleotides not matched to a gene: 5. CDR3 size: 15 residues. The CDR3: CASSPGQGMNTEAFF. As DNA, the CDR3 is TGTGCCAGCAGTCCGGGACAGGGAATGAACACTGAAGCTTTCTTT.

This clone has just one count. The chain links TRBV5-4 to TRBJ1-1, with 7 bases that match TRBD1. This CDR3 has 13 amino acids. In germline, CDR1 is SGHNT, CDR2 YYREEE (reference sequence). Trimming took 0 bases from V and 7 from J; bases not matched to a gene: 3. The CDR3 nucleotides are TGTGCCAGCAGCTTGGCCCAGGGGGGTGAAGCTTTCTTT. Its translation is CASSLAQGGEAFF.

CDR3 residues: CASSRDSVEAFF. CDR3 sequence (DNA): TGTGCCAGCAGCCGGGACTCTGTTGAAGCTTTCTTT. This chain joins TRBV27 and TRBJ1-1; D perhaps matches TRBD1 (5 bases). CDR1 is MNHEY and CDR2 is SMNVEV in the germline V gene (reference sequence). The CDR3 contains 12 residues. Trimming left V 6 bases short and J 7 bases short, with 12 bases between.

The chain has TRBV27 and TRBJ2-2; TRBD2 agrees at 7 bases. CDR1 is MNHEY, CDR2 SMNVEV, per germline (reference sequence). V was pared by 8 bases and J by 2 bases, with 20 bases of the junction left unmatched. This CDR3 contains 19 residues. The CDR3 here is CASAPGWGRGISNTGELFF. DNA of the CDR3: TGTGCCAGCGCCCCAGGCTGGGGGAGGGGCATTTCCAACACCGGGGAGCTGTTTTTT.

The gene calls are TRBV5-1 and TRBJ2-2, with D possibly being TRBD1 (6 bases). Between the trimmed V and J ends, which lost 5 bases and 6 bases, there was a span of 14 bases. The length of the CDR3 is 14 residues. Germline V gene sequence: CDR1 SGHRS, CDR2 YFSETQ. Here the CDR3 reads CASRAQGSSGELFF. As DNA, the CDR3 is TGCGCCAGCAGAGCACAGGGCTCCTCCGGGGAGCTGTTTTTT. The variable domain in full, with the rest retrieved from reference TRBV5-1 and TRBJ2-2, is KAGVTQTPRYLIKTRGQQVTLSCSPISGHRSVSWYQQTPGQGLQFLFEYFSETQRNKGNFPGRFSGRQFSNSRSEMNVSTLELGDSALYLCASRAQGSSGELFFGEGSRLTVL.

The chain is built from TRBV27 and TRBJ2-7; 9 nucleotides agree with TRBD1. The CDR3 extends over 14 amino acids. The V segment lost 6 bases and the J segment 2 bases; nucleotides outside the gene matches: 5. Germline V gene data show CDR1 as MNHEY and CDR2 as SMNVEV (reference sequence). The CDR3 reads CASSRQGVTYEQYF. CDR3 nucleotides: TGTGCCAGCAGCCGACAGGGGGTGACCTACGAGCAGTACTTC.

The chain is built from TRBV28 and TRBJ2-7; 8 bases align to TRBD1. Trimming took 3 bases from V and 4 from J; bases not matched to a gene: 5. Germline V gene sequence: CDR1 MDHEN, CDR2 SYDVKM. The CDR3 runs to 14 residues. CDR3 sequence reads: CASSLEQGVYEQYF. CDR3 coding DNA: TGTGCCAGCAGTTTGGAACAGGGGGTTTACGAGCAGTACTTC.

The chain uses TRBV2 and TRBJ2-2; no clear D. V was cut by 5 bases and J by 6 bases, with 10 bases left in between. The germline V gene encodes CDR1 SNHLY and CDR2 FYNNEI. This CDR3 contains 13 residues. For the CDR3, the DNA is TGTGCCAGCAGTCAGGAAGTGGCCGGGGAGCTGTTTTTT. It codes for CASSQEVAGELFF.

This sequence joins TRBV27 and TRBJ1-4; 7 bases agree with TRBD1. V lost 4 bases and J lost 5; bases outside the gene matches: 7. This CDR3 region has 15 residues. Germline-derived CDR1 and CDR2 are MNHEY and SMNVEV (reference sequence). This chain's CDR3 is CASSSSGGPNEKLFF. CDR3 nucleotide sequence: TGTGCCAGCAGTTCCTCAGGGGGACCGAATGAAAAACTGTTTTTT.

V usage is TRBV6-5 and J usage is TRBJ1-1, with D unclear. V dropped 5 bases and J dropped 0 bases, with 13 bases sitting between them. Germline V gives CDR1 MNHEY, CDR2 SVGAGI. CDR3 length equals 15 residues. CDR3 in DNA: TGTGCCAGCAGTCCTCGTGGTTCGGTGAACACTGAAGCTTTCTTT. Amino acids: CASSPRGSVNTEAFF.

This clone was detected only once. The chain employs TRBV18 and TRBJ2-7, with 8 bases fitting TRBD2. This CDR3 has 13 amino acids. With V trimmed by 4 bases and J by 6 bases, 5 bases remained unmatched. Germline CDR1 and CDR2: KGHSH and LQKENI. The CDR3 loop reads CASSLIGGGEQYV. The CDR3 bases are TGTGCCAGCTCACTGATCGGGGGGGGCGAGCAGTACGTC.

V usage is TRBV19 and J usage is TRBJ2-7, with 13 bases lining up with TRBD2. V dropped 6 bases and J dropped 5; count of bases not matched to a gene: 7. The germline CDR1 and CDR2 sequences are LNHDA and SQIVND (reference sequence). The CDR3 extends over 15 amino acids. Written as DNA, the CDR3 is TGTGCCAGTAGCCAGGGACTAGCGGGAAACGACGAGCAGTACGTC. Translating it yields CASSQGLAGNDEQYV.

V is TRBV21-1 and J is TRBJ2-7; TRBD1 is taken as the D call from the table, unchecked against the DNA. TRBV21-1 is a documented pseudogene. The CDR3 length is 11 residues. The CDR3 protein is CATGAGYEQYV. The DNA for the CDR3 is TGTGCCACCGGAGCAGGGTACGAGCAGTACGTC.

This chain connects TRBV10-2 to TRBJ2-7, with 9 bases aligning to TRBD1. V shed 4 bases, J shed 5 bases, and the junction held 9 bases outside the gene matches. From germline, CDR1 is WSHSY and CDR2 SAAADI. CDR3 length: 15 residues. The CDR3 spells CASSGDRGGGDEQYV. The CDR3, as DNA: TGCGCCAGCAGTGGAGACAGGGGGGGTGGTGACGAGCAGTACGTC.

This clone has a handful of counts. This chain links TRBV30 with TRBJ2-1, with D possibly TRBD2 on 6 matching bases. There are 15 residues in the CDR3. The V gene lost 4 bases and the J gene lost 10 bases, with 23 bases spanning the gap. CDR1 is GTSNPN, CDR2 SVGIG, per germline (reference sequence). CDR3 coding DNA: TGTGCCTGGACCATAAGGGGTCCGCGCGGGAAAGAGCAGTTCTTC. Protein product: CAWTIRGPRGKEQFF.

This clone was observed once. For the CDR3, the DNA is TGCGCCAGCAGCCAAGTGGTAGCGGGGGTGGATTCACCCCTCCACTTT. The encoded protein is CASSQVVAGVDSPLHF. The chain links TRBV4-3 to TRBJ1-6; tentative D call: TRBD1 (5 bases). V shed 1 base and J shed 8 bases, with 15 bases lying between them. Germline V gene data show CDR1 as LGHNA and CDR2 as YSLEER. This CDR3 has 16 amino acids.